What follows are 21 T cell receptor beta chains derived from one specimen sequenced in a study of blood T cells in healthy people across ages. The authors ran a second PCR of about 7 to 11 cycles using a sample-barcoded 5' primer and a J-beta primer mix. TCRdb reprocessed the 5' RACE reads with MiXCR, giving one entry per CDR3 protein. The sample holds 700,000 to 1,000,000 distinct CDR3 sequences; under 45% are singletons and the top ten take roughly 19%. Sample: blood. The receptors stem from a man in his 60s in good health.

The gene calls are TRBV12-3 or TRBV12-4 and TRBJ2-2, with a possible D match to TRBD1 (6 bases). Trimming took 4 bases from V and 3 from J, leaving 21 bases between them. The CDR3 covers 18 residues. CDR3 nucleotides: TGTGCCAGCAGTTATATGCGCGAAGAGGGACACTACACCGGGGAGCTGTTTTTT. Amino acids: CASSYMREEGHYTGELFF.

This chain links TRBV5-1 with TRBJ2-1, with D unresolved. The V end lost 1 base, the J end lost 8 bases, and 4 bases lay between the germline ends. Germline-derived CDR1 and CDR2 are SGHRS and YFSETQ. This CDR3 has 11 residues. The CDR3 coding sequence is TGCGCCAGCAGCTTGTACGATGAGCAGTTCTTC. Protein: CASSLYDEQFF.

V usage is TRBV20-1 and J usage is TRBJ1-5; TRBD1 is a possible D gene (5 bases). The V gene's germline CDR1 is DFQATT and CDR2 SNEGSKA (reference sequence). This CDR3 comprises 13 residues. The germline V and J ends were trimmed by 4 bases and 4 bases, with 11 bases remaining between them. The CDR3 bases are TGCAGTGCTACGACAGTGAAGAATCAGCCCCAGCATTTT. Protein product: CSATTVKNQPQHF.

Here the CDR3 reads CASGPRGGEQYF. The CDR3 nucleotides read TGTGCCAGCGGGCCTAGGGGGGGCGAGCAGTACTTC. The V call is TRBV21-1, the J call TRBJ2-7; the D segment call TRBD2 is taken from the table without a DNA check. TRBV21-1 is noted as a pseudogene. The CDR3 length is 12 residues.

The sample holds a few counts of this clonotype. V and J are TRBV28 and TRBJ2-5; no clear D gene. CDR3 size: 14 residues. Germline assignment: CDR1 MDHEN and CDR2 SYDVKM. The V and J ends lost 5 bases and 3 bases respectively, with 13 bases between them. CDR3 in DNA: TGTGCCAGCAGTGTAATAAAGGCGAAAGAGACCCAGTACTTC. This sequence encodes CASSVIKAKETQYF. The full variable domain, in which reference TRBV28 and TRBJ2-5 provide the parts outside the CDR3, is DVKVTQSSRYLVKRTGEKVFLECVQDMDHENMFWYRQDPGLGLRLIYFSYDVKMKEKGDIPEGYSVSREKKERFSLILESASTNQTSMYLCASSVIKAKETQYFGPGTRLLVL.

The genes are TRBV14 and TRBJ2-6; D is possibly TRBD1 (6 bases). The length of the CDR3 is 15 residues. The germline gives CDR1 SGHDN, CDR2 FVKESK. Trimming removed 4 bases from V and 5 bases from J, with 12 bases in between. The CDR3 sequence: CASSPQTGWANVLTF. DNA of the CDR3: TGTGCCAGCAGCCCTCAAACAGGGTGGGCCAACGTCCTGACTTTC.

J is TRBJ2-4 and V is TRBV3-1; D uncertain. The V gene's germline CDR1 is LGHDT and CDR2 YNNKEL (reference sequence). V lost 1 base and J 7 bases, leaving 2 bases between the germline ends. CDR3 length: 11 amino acids. CDR3 nucleotides: TGTGCCAGCAGCCAAGTGAACATTCAGTACTTC. It is translated as CASSQVNIQYF.

The V call is TRBV4-1, the J call TRBJ2-3; D is perhaps TRBD2 (6 bases). This CDR3 region has 17 residues. Trimming removed 3 bases from V and 4 bases from J, with 20 bases in between. Germline assignment: CDR1 MGHRA and CDR2 YSYEKL. This CDR3 is CASSQPWAGRGADTQYF. DNA for the CDR3: TGCGCCAGCAGCCAGCCGTGGGCGGGACGAGGGGCAGATACGCAGTATTTT.

This clonotype appeared once. The rearrangement uses TRBV6-1 and TRBJ1-1; unclear D gene. The CDR3 totals 13 residues. Trimming shortened V by 8 bases and J by 6 bases, and 16 bases separated the two germline ends. CDR1 is MNHNS and CDR2 is SASEGT in the germline V gene. The CDR3 spells CASGREGVPEAFF. CDR3 DNA sequence: TGTGCCAGCGGTCGGGAAGGAGTCCCTGAAGCTTTCTTT.

The rearrangement joins TRBV4-1 to TRBJ2-1, with 14 bases fitting TRBD2. This CDR3 has 17 residues. V dropped 3 bases and J dropped 6; count of bases not matched to a gene: 7. Germline CDR1 and CDR2: MGHRA and YSYEKL. CDR3 protein: CASSQGLTSGGANEQFF. The CDR3 DNA reads TGCGCCAGCAGCCAGGGCCTGACTAGCGGGGGGGCCAATGAGCAGTTCTTC.

Many counts were recorded for this clonotype. The J gene is TRBJ2-5, the V gene TRBV29-1, with 10 bases matching TRBD2. Germline loops: CDR1 SQVTM, CDR2 ANQGSEA. The CDR3 totals 15 residues. V lost 4 bases to trimming and J lost 1 base; unmatched junction nucleotides: 6. CDR3 coding DNA: TGCAGCGTTGTCCAGCGGGGGGGATCCCAAGAGACCCAGTACTTC. Translating gives CSVVQRGGSQETQYF.

This chain joins TRBV9 and TRBJ2-7; 9 bases are shared with TRBD1. Germline V gives CDR1 SGDLS, CDR2 YYNGEE. This CDR3 has 15 residues. V lost 4 bases, J lost 5 bases, and 10 bases stayed unmatched. The DNA for the CDR3 is TGTGCCAGCAGCCTAGTGGGGACAGGGTTGGACGAGCAGTACTTC. This codes for CASSLVGTGLDEQYF.

With respect to this clonotype: Sequence at one end of the junction differs from germline and may be a read error. CDR3 amino acids: CAGSRGKGPDGSPLHF. Here the CDR3 DNA reads TGTGCCGGCAGCCGTGGGAAGGGACCCGACGGCTCACCCCTCCACTTT. The chain employs TRBV3-1 and TRBJ1-6, with a possible D match to TRBD1 (5 bases). The CDR3 has 16 residues. CDR1 and CDR2 (germline): LGHDT, YNNKEL (reference sequence).

This rearrangement joins TRBV7-3 to TRBJ1-1; 9 bases fit TRBD1. Looked up from germline, CDR1 is SGHTA and CDR2 is FQGTGA. V shed 5 bases and J 1 base; nucleotides not matched to a gene: 5. CDR3 length equals 15 residues. The DNA for the CDR3 is TGTGCCAGCAGCCCAGGACAGGGGTCGAACACTGAAGCTTTCTTT. The encoded protein is CASSPGQGSNTEAFF. Complete variable domain (other parts from reference TRBV7-3 and TRBJ1-1): GAGVSQTPSNKVTEKGKYVELRCDPISGHTALYWYRQSLGQGPEFLIYFQGTGAADDSGLPNDRFFAVRPEGSVSTLKIQRTERGDSAVYLCASSPGQGSNTEAFFGQGTRLTVV.

The CDR3 sequence: CASSARTGEQPQHF. For the CDR3, the DNA is TGTGCCAGCAGTGCCCGGACAGGGGAGCAGCCCCAGCATTTT. The V gene is TRBV2, the J gene TRBJ1-5; TRBD1 agrees at 9 bases. CDR1 is SNHLY, CDR2 FYNNEI, per germline. With 4 bases clipped from V and 7 bases from J, the junction kept 5 bases outside the gene matches. The CDR3 loop spans 14 amino acids.

A few counts support this clonotype. The chain carries TRBV12-3 or TRBV12-4 and TRBJ2-7; D is unclear. This CDR3 is built from 14 residues. V was pared by 3 bases and J by 0 bases, with 9 bases between. The CDR3 DNA is TGTGCCAGCAGTTTTGGCGACAACTCCTACGAGCAGTACTTC. It is translated as CASSFGDNSYEQYF.

There are a few counts of this clonotype. V usage is TRBV4-3 and J usage is TRBJ2-1; TRBD2 is a possible D gene (5 bases). The V gene lost 1 base and the J gene lost 0 bases, with 16 bases spanning the gap. CDR3 length: 18 residues. From germline, CDR1 is LGHNA and CDR2 YSLEER. CDR3: CASSQAGQRKVSYNEQFF. CDR3 DNA: TGCGCCAGCAGCCAAGCTGGGCAGCGGAAGGTCTCCTACAATGAGCAGTTCTTC.

V usage is TRBV20-1 and J usage is TRBJ2-1, with TRBD2 matching 8 bases. The CDR3 spans 14 residues. Germline assignment: CDR1 DFQATT and CDR2 SNEGSKA (reference sequence). The junction had 8 bases not matched to a gene; V was cut back by 5 bases and J by 5 bases. The CDR3 DNA reads as TGCAGTGCTCTACCGGGACTAGGGGACAATGAGCAGTTCTTC. It yields the protein CSALPGLGDNEQFF.

On this clonotype: A junction boundary mismatches the germline segment, possibly from a read error. The chain links TRBV7-7 to TRBJ2-7; the D gene is possibly TRBD1 (5 bases). The CDR3 covers 15 residues. Germline V gene sequence: CDR1 SSHAT, CDR2 FNYEAQ (reference sequence). CDR3 protein: CASSLGDPRSHEQYF. In nucleotides, the CDR3 is TGTGCTAGCAGCTTAGGGGATCCGAGGTCCCACGAGCAGTACTTC.

This clonotype was observed a few times. The V call is TRBV5-1, the J call TRBJ2-3; D unresolved. This CDR3 is built from 12 residues. V lost 4 bases and J lost 3, with 6 bases in between. Germline CDR1 reads SGHRS; CDR2 reads YFSETQ. DNA of the CDR3: TGCGCCAGCAGCCGACCAACAGATACGCAGTATTTT. Its protein product is CASSRPTDTQYF.

The sample holds a few counts of this clonotype. The chain couples TRBV3-1 to TRBJ1-4, with D unclear. CDR3 length: 13 amino acids. Germline CDR1 LGHDT, CDR2 YNNKEL (reference sequence). The V and J ends lost 4 bases and 6 bases respectively, with 9 bases between them. CDR3 DNA: TGTGCCAGCAGCCCGGAAGGGTATGAAAAACTGTTTTTT. It translates to CASSPEGYEKLFF.